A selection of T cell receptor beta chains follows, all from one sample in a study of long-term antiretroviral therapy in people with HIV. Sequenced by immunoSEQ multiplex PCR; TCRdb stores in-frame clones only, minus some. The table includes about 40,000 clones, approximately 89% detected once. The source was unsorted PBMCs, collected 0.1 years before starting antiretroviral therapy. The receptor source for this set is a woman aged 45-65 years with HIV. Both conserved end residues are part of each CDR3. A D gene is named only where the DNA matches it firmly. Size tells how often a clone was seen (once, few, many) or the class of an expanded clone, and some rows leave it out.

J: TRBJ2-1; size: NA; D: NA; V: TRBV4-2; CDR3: CASSQARGFSYNEQFF; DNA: TGTGCCAGCAGCCAAGCCAGGGGATTCTCCTACAATGAGCAGTTCTTC
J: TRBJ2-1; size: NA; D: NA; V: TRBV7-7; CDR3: CASSLGQGNEQFF; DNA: TGTGCTAGCAGCTTAGGTCAGGGTAATGAGCAGTTCTTC
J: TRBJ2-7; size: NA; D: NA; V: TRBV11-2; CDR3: CASSLSPQREQYF; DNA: TGTGCCAGCAGCTTATCCCCGCAGCGGGAGCAGTACTTC
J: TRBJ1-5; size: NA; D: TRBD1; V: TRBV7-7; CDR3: CASRLRGHQPQHF; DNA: TGTGCTAGCCGCCTCAGGGGGCACCAGCCCCAGCATTTT
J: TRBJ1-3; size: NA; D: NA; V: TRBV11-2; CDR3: CASSLGGRTTSGNTIYF; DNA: TGTGCCAGCAGCTTAGGCGGGCGGACGACCTCTGGAAACACCATATATTTT
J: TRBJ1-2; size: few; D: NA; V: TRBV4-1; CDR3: CASSQGPNYGYTF; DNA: TGCGCCAGCAGCCAAGGACCGAACTATGGCTACACCTTC
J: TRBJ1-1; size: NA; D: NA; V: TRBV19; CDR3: CASSIWGVTEAFF; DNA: TGTGCCAGTAGTATCTGGGGAGTCACTGAAGCTTTCTTT
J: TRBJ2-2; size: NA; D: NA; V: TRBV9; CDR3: CASSKQGNTGELFF; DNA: TGTGCCAGCAGCAAACAGGGGAACACCGGGGAGCTGTTTTTT
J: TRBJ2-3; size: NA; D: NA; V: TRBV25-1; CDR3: CASSEILHTQYF; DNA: TGTGCCAGCAGTGAGATCCTCCATACGCAGTATTTT
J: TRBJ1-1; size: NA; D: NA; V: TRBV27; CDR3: CASSLWGFEARNTEAFF; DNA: TGTGCCAGCAGTTTATGGGGCTTCGAAGCCAGGAACACTGAAGCTTTCTTT
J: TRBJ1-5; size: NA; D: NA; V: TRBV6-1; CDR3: CASSEAARGPQHF; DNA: TGTGCCAGCAGTGAAGCGGCCCGAGGGCCCCAGCATTTT
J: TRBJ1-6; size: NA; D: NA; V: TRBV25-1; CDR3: CASSDLSYNSPLHF; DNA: TGTGCCAGCAGTGATCTCTCCTATAATTCACCCCTCCACTTT
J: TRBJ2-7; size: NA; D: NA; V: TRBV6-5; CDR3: CASSTQNLYEQYF; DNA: TGTGCCAGCAGTACCCAGAACCTATACGAGCAGTACTTC
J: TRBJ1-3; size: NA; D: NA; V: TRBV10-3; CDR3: CAMGSFSGNTIYF; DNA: TGTGCCATGGGGTCCTTCTCTGGAAACACCATATATTTT
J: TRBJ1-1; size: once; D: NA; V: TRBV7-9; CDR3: CASSLVGNLAEAFF; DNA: TGTGCCAGCAGCTTAGTGGGGAATCTCGCTGAAGCTTTCTTT
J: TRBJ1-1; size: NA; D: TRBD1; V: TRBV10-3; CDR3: CAISAGTGGTEAFF; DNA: TGTGCCATCAGTGCCGGGACAGGAGGCACTGAAGCTTTCTTT
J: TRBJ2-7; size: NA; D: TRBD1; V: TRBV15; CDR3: CATRTGQGASEQYF; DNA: TGTGCCACGCGAACCGGACAGGGGGCGTCTGAGCAGTACTTC
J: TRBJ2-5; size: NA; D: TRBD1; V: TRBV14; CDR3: CASSQVGTVQETQYF; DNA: TGTGCCAGCAGCCAAGTCGGGACAGTCCAAGAGACCCAGTACTTC
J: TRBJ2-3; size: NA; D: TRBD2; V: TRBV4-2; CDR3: CASSQDPWGLARTDTQYF; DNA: TGTGCCAGCAGCCAAGATCCTTGGGGACTAGCTCGCACAGATACGCAGTATTTT
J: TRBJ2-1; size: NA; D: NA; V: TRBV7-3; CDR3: CASSSRDIRNNEQFF; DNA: TGTGCCAGCAGCTCCCGGGACATCCGGAACAATGAGCAGTTCTTC
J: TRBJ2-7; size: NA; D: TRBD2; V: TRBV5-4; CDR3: CASSPGTSGGDSYEQYF; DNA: TGTGCCAGCAGCCCCGGGACTAGCGGGGGGGACTCCTACGAGCAGTACTTC
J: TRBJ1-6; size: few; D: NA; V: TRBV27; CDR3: CASSLRRANSPLHF; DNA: TGTGCCAGCAGTTTAAGGAGGGCTAATTCACCCCTCCACTTT
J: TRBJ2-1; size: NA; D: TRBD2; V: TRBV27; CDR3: CASSLGLGGLYQFF; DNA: TGTGCCAGCAGTTTAGGACTAGGCGGTTTATATCAGTTCTTC
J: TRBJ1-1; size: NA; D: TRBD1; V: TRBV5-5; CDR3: CASSLQGGVTEAFF; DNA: TGTGCCAGCAGCCTCCAAGGGGGCGTCACTGAAGCTTTCTTT
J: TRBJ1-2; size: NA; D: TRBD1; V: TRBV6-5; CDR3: CASSYPGQVVNYGYTF; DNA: TGTGCCAGCAGTTACCCGGGACAGGTCGTTAACTATGGCTACACCTTC
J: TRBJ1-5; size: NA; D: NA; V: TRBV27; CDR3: CASSFGGNQPQHF; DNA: TGTGCCAGCAGTTTTGGCGGCAATCAGCCCCAGCATTTT
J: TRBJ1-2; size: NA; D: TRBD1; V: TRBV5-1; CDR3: CASTQAQGSGGYTF; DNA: TGCGCCAGCACCCAAGCACAGGGGAGCGGGGGCTACACCTTC
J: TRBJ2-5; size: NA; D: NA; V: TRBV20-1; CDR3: CSGGFQETQYF; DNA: TGCAGTGGGGGGTTTCAAGAGACCCAGTACTTC
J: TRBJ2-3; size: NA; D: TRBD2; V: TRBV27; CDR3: CASSSRRRGEGTDTQYF; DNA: TGTGCCAGCAGTTCCCGAAGGCGGGGGGAAGGGACAGATACGCAGTATTTT
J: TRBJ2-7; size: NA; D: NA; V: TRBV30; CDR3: CAWSATGLEQYF; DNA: TGTGCCTGGAGTGCGACAGGTCTCGAGCAGTACTTC
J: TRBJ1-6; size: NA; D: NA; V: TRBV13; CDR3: CASSSGDGPYNSPLHF; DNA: TGTGCCAGCAGCTCCGGCGATGGTCCTTATAATTCACCCCTCCACTTT
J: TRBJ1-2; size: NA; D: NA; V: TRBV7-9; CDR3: CASSRGDGGFGYTF; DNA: TGTGCCAGCAGCCGAGGGGACGGAGGATTTGGCTACACCTTC
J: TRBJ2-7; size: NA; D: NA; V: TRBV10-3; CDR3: CAISEPGTDVTYEQYF; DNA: TGTGCCATCAGTGAGCCCGGGACGGACGTAACCTACGAGCAGTACTTC
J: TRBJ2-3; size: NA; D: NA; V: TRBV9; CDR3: CASSTGRTTDTQYF; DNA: TGTGCCAGCAGCACAGGACGGACAACAGATACGCAGTATTTT
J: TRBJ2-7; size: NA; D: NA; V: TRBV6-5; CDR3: CASRATRQVHEQYF; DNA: TGTGCCAGCAGAGCAACCAGACAGGTCCACGAGCAGTACTTC
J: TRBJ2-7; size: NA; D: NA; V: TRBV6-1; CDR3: CASTFSHYEQYF; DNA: TGTGCCAGCACATTTAGCCACTACGAGCAGTACTTC
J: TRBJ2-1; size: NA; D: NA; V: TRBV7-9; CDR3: CASSTGTPNNEQFF; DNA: TGTGCCAGCAGTACCGGGACACCTAACAATGAGCAGTTCTTC